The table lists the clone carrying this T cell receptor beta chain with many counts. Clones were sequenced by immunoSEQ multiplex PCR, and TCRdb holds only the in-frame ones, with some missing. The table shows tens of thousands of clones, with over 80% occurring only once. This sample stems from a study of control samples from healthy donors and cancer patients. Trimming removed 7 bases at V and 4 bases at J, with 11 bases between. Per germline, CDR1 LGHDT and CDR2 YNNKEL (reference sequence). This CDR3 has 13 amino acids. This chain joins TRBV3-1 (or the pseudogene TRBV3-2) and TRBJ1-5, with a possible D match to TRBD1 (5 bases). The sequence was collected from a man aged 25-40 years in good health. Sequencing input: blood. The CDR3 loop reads CASKKGFNQPQHF. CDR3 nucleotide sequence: TGTGCCAGCAAAAAGGGGTTTAATCAGCCCCAGCATTTT.